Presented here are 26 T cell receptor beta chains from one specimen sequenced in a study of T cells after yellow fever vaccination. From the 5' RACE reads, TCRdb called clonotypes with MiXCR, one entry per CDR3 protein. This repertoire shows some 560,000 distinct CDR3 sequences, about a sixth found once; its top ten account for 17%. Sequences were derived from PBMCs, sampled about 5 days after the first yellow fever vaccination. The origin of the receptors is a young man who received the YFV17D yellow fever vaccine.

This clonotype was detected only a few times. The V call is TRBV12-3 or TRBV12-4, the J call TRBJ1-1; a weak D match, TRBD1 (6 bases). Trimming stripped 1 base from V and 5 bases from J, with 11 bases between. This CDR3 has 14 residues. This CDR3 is CASSLVRQGTEAFF. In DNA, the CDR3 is TGTGCCAGCAGTTTAGTTCGGCAGGGGACTGAAGCTTTCTTT.

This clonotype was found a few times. DNA of the CDR3: TGTGCCAGCAGCCCCCCGGGAGGAGGGCGGATCCAAGAGACCCAGTACTTC. It codes for CASSPPGGGRIQETQYF. The rearrangement links TRBV5-5 to TRBJ2-5; 7 nucleotides agree with TRBD2. V lost 4 bases, J lost 1 base, and 13 bases stayed unmatched. Per germline, CDR1 SGHKS and CDR2 YYEKEE (reference sequence). The CDR3 loop spans 17 amino acids.

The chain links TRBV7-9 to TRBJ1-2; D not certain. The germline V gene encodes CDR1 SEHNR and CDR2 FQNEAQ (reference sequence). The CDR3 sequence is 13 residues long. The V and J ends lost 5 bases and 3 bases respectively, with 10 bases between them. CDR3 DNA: TGTGCCAGCAGCAAAACCCCGGACTATGGCTACACCTTC. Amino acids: CASSKTPDYGYTF.

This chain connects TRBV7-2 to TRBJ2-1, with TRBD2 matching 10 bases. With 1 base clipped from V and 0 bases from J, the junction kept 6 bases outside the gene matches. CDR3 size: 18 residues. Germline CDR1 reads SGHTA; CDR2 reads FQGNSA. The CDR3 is CASSLGLSSGGSYNEQFF. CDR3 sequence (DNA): TGTGCCAGCAGCTTAGGGCTGTCTAGCGGGGGCTCCTACAATGAGCAGTTCTTC.

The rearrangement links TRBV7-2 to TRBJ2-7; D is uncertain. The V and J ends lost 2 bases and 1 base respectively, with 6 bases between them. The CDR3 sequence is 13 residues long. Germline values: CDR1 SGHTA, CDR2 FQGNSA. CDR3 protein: CASSLQRSYEQYF. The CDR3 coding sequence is TGTGCCAGCAGCTTACAACGGTCCTACGAGCAGTACTTC.

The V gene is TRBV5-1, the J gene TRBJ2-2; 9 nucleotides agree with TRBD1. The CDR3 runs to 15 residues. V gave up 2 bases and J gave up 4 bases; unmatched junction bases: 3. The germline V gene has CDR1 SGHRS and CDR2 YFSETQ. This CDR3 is CASSLQGAPTGELFF. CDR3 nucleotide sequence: TGCGCCAGCAGCTTACAGGGGGCGCCCACCGGGGAGCTGTTTTTT.

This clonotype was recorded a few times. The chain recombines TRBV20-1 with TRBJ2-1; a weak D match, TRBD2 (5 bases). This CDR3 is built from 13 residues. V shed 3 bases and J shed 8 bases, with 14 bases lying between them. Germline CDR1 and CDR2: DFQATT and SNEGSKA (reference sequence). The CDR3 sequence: CSARSPGSDEQFF. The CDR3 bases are TGCAGTGCTAGGTCTCCGGGTAGCGATGAGCAGTTCTTC.

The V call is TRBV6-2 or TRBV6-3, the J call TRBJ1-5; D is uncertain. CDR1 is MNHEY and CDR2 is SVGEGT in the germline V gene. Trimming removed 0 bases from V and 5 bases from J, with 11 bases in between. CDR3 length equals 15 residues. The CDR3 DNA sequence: TGTGCCAGCAGTTACTCTAGCAGGAACTATCAGCCCCAGCATTTT. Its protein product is CASSYSSRNYQPQHF.

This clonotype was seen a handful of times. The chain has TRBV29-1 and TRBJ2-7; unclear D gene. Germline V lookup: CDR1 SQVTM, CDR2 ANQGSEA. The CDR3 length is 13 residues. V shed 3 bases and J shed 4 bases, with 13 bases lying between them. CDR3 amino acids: CSVEGAGYYEQYF. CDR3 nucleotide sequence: TGCAGCGTTGAGGGCGCCGGATATTACGAGCAGTACTTC.

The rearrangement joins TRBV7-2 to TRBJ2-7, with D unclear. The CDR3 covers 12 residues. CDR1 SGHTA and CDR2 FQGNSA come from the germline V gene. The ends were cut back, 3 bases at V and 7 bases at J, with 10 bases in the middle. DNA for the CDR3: TGTGCCAGCAGCTTGTTTACAGCGGAGCAGTACTTC. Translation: CASSLFTAEQYF.

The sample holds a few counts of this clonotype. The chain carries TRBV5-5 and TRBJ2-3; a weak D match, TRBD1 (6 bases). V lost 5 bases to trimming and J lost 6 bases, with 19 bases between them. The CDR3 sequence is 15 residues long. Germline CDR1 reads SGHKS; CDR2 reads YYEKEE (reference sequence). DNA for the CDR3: TGTGCCAGCAGGCCGAGGCTGGGGGCGGCGGATACGCAGTATTTT. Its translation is CASRPRLGAADTQYF.

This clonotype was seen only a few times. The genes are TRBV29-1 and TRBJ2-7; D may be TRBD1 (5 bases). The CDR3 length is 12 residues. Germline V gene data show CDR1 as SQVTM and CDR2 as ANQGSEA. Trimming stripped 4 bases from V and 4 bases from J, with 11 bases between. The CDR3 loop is CSVVNRQYEQYF. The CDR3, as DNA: TGCAGCGTTGTCAACAGGCAGTACGAGCAGTACTTC.

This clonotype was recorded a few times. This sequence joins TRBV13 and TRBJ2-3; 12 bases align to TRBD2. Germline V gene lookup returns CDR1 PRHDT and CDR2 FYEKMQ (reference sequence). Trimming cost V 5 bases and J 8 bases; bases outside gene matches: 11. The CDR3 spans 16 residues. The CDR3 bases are TGTGCCAGCAGCCGACTAGCGGGGGCCCGGAGGGGTACGCAGTATTTT. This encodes CASSRLAGARRGTQYF.

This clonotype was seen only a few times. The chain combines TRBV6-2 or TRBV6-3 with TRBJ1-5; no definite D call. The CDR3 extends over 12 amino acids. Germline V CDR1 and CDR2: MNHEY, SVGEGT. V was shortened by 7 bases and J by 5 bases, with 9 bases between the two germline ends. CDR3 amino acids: CASMGGDQPQHF. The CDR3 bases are TGTGCCAGCATGGGAGGAGATCAGCCCCAGCATTTT.

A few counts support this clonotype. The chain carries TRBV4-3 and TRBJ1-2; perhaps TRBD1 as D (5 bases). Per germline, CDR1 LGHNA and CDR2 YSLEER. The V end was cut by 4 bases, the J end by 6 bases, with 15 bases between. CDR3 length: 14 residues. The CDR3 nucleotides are TGCGCCAGCAGCCCCACCGGGAGGGGCGATGGCTACACCTTC. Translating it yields CASSPTGRGDGYTF.

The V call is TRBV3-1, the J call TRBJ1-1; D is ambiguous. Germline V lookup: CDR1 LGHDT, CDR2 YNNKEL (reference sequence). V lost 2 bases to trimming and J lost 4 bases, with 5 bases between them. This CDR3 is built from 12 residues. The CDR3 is CASSQLSTEAFF. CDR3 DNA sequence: TGTGCCAGCAGCCAACTGAGCACTGAAGCTTTCTTT.

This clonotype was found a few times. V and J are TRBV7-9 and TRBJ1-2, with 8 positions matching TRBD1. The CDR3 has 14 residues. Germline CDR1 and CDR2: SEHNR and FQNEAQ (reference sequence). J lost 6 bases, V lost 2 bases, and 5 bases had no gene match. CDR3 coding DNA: TGTGCCAGCAGCTTACTGAGACAGGGGAATGGCTACACCTTC. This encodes CASSLLRQGNGYTF.

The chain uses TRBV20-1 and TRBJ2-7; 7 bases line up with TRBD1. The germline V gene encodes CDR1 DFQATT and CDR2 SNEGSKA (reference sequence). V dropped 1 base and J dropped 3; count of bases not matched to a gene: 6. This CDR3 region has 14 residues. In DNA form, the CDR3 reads TGCAGTGCTAGAGTGGAGACAGGGAGCTACGAGCAGTACTTC. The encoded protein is CSARVETGSYEQYF.

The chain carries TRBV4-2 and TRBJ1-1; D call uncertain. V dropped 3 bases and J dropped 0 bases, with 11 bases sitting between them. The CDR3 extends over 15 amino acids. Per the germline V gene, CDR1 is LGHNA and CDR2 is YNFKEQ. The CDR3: CASSHGGKMNTEAFF. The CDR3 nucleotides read TGTGCCAGCAGCCACGGCGGGAAGATGAACACTGAAGCTTTCTTT.

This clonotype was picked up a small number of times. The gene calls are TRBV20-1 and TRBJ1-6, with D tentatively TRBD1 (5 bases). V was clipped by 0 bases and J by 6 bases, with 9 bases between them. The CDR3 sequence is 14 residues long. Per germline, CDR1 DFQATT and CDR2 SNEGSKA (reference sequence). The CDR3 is CSARDPGVNSPLHF. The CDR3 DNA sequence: TGCAGTGCTAGAGATCCGGGGGTTAATTCACCCCTCCACTTT.

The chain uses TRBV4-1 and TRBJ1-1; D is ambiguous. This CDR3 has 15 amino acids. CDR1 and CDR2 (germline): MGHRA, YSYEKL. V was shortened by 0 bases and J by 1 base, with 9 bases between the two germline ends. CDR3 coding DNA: TGCGCCAGCAGCCAAGATTCGTTCGAGAACACTGAAGCTTTCTTT. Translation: CASSQDSFENTEAFF.

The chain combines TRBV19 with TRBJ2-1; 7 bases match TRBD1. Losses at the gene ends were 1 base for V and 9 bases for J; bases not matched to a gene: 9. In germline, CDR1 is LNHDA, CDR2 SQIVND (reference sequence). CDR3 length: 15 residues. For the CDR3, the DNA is TGTGCCAGTAGTATAGTGGCAGGGGGTTGGGGTGAGCAGTTCTTC. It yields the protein CASSIVAGGWGEQFF.

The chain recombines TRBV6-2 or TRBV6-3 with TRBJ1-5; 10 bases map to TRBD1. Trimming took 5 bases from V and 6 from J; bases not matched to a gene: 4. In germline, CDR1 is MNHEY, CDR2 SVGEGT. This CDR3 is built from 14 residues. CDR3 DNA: TGTGCCAGCAGTCCGACAGGGGGCCTTCAGCCCCAGCATTTT. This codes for CASSPTGGLQPQHF.

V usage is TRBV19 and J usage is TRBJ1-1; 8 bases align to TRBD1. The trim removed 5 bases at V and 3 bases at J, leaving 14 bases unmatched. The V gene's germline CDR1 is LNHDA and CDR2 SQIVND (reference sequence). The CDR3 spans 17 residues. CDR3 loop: CASSPLIKTGEDTEAFF. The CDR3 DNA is TGTGCCAGTAGTCCCCTTATTAAGACAGGGGAGGACACTGAAGCTTTCTTT.

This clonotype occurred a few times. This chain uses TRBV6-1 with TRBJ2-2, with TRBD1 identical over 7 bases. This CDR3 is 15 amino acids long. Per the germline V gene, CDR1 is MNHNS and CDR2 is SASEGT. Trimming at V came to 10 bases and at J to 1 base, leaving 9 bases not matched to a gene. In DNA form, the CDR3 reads TGTGCCATCGTAGCCGGGACAGAGAACACCGGGGAGCTGTTTTTT. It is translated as CAIVAGTENTGELFF.

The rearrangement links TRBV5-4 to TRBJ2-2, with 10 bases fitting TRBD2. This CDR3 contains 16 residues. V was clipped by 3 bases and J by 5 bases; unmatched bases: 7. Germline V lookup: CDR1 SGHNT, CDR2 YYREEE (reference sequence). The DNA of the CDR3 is TGTGCCAGCAGCTGGCTAGCGGGGGCCGTAACCGGGGAGCTGTTTTTT. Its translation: CASSWLAGAVTGELFF.